This entry lists 23 T cell receptor beta chains sequenced from one sample in a study of T cells in Graves' hyperthyroidism and ophthalmopathy. RNA transcripts yielded amplified TCR beta CDR3 regions. The TCR CDR3 was amplified in a first-round RT-PCR using the HTBI primer set. MiXCR was run by TCRdb on the multiplex PCR reads, yielding one entry per CDR3 protein. The sample shows around 420,000 distinct CDR3 sequences, about a sixth of them seen only once. The sample was blood. Receptors were obtained from a woman under 30 with Graves' hyperthyroidism.

The rearrangement uses TRBV2 and TRBJ2-3; TRBD2 aligns across 11 bases. Germline V CDR1 and CDR2: SNHLY, FYNNEI. The CDR3 has 15 amino acids. Trimming took 7 bases from V and 1 from J; bases not matched to a gene: 4. This chain's CDR3 is CASILSGGGTDTQYF. The DNA of the CDR3 is TGTGCCAGCATCCTTAGCGGGGGGGGCACAGATACGCAGTATTTT.

This clonotype was recorded many times. J is TRBJ2-4 and V is TRBV12-3 or TRBV12-4; TRBD1 aligns across 11 bases. This CDR3 is built from 16 residues. J gave up 6 bases and V 4 bases, and 8 bases lay outside the gene matches. The CDR3 is CASSSSFGTGGNIQYF. CDR3 sequence (DNA): TGTGCCAGCAGTTCATCCTTCGGGACAGGGGGAAACATTCAGTACTTC.

This chain joins TRBV5-6 and TRBJ2-1; 14 positions match TRBD2. The CDR3 is 15 amino acids. CDR1 is SGHDT, CDR2 YYEEEE, per germline. Trimming removed 4 bases from V and 10 bases from J; junction bases left unmatched: 7. Written as DNA, the CDR3 is TGTGCCAGCAGCGTGGAGACTAGCGGGAGGGTGGAGCAGTTCTTC. Translating it yields CASSVETSGRVEQFF.

This clonotype was seen ten or more times. The chain employs TRBV20-1 and TRBJ2-7, with D possibly being TRBD2 (5 bases). The V gene's germline CDR1 is DFQATT and CDR2 SNEGSKA (reference sequence). Trimming cost V 5 bases and J 2 bases, with 22 bases left between them. The CDR3 sequence is 16 residues long. CDR3 DNA sequence: TGCAGTGCTGTCACCTCGGGATTGAGTCCAACCTACGAGCAGTACTTC. Protein sequence: CSAVTSGLSPTYEQYF.

This chain joins TRBV7-9 and TRBJ1-4; 7 bases are a match to TRBD1. This CDR3 region has 19 residues. V lost 1 base, J lost 0 bases, and 11 bases stayed unmatched. The germline CDR1 and CDR2 sequences are SEHNR and FQNEAQ (reference sequence). The CDR3 bases are TGTGCCAGCAGCTTAGTCGTGGGACAGAGCCTTGCAACTAATGAAAAACTGTTTTTT. Protein: CASSLVVGQSLATNEKLFF. Full variable domain (remainder filled in from reference TRBV7-9 and TRBJ1-4): DTGVSQNPRHKITKRGQNVTFRCDPISEHNRLYWYRQTLGQGPEFLTYFQNEAQLEKSRLLSDRFSAERPKGSFSTLEIQRTEQGDSAMYLCASSLVVGQSLATNEKLFFGSGTQLSVL.

This clonotype was seen many times. The genes are TRBV20-1 and TRBJ2-7; 9 bases line up with TRBD1. Losses at the gene ends were 1 base for V and 5 bases for J; bases not matched to a gene: 9. Germline V gene lookup returns CDR1 DFQATT and CDR2 SNEGSKA (reference sequence). This CDR3 comprises 15 residues. The CDR3, as DNA: TGCAGTGCTAGAGCCCTCGGGACAGGGCCCCACGAGCAGTACTTC. Translating gives CSARALGTGPHEQYF.

At least ten counts were recorded for this clonotype. The chain couples TRBV2 to TRBJ1-5; TRBD1 might be the D (6 bases). CDR1 is SNHLY and CDR2 is FYNNEI in the germline V gene. V was trimmed by 6 bases and J by 9 bases, leaving 15 bases between them. The CDR3 runs to 13 residues. CDR3 loop: CASSAQGPGPQHF. CDR3 sequence (DNA): TGTGCCAGCAGCGCACAGGGACCGGGGCCCCAGCATTTT.

This clonotype was detected ten times or more. V and J are TRBV12-3 or TRBV12-4 and TRBJ1-5; no definite D call. V shed 7 bases and J shed 5 bases, with 9 bases lying between them. The length of the CDR3 is 12 residues. CDR3 DNA sequence: TGTGCCAGCACCCTGGGATATCAGCCCCAGCATTTT. It yields the protein CASTLGYQPQHF.

The chain couples TRBV29-1 to TRBJ2-1; the match to TRBD2 covers 16 bases. With 6 bases clipped from V and 8 bases from J, the junction kept 19 bases outside the gene matches. This CDR3 has 19 amino acids. Germline loops: CDR1 SQVTM, CDR2 ANQGSEA. In DNA, the CDR3 is TGCAGCGTACCAGGATGGGCAGGGACTAGCGGGAGGGCCTGGGATGAGCAGTTCTTC. Amino acids: CSVPGWAGTSGRAWDEQFF.

Ten or more counts support this clonotype. V and J are TRBV20-1 and TRBJ2-7; D might be TRBD1 (6 bases). CDR3 size: 14 residues. Trimming removed 4 bases from V and 2 bases from J, with 15 bases in between. In germline, CDR1 is DFQATT, CDR2 SNEGSKA (reference sequence). CDR3 coding DNA: TGCAGTGCTAACGGACAGCTGATAACCTACGAGCAGTACTTC. It yields the protein CSANGQLITYEQYF.

With regard to this clonotype: Being one base from a much bigger clone, this may be a read error. The V gene is TRBV20-1, the J gene TRBJ2-3; TRBD1 matches 8 bases. The ends lost 5 bases at V and 4 bases at J; junction bases unmatched: 11. Germline V gene sequence: CDR1 DFQATT, CDR2 SNEGSKA (reference sequence). This CDR3 has 15 residues. The CDR3 is CSAPGRGRGADTQYF. Here the CDR3 DNA reads TGCAGTGCTCCGGGCAGGGGGCGAGGGGCAGATACGCAGTATTTT.

This clonotype turned up a few times. The J gene is TRBJ2-1, the V gene TRBV6-1, with D perhaps matching TRBD1 (7 bases). Deletions cut 5 bases from V and 9 bases from J, with 20 bases between. This CDR3 comprises 15 residues. Per germline, CDR1 MNHNS and CDR2 SASEGT. CDR3 in DNA: TGTGCCAGCAGTTCCCCCGGGCAGGGGGGTAGTGAGCAGTTCTTC. This sequence encodes CASSSPGQGGSEQFF.

This clonotype was recorded many times. V is TRBV6-1 and J is TRBJ2-2; 10 bases match TRBD1. The CDR3 length is 17 residues. Germline V gives CDR1 MNHNS, CDR2 SASEGT. V dropped 6 bases and J dropped 2; count of bases not matched to a gene: 9. The DNA for the CDR3 is TGTGCCAGCAGCTACCGGGACAGGGGAATCAACACCGGGGAGCTGTTTTTT. It specifies CASSYRDRGINTGELFF.

The chain carries TRBV7-3 and TRBJ2-1; 16 positions agree with TRBD2. Germline lookup yields CDR1 SGHTA and CDR2 FQGTGA. Trimming at V came to 4 bases and at J to 1 base, leaving 7 bases not matched to a gene. The CDR3 extends over 19 amino acids. The CDR3 is CASSSSGTSGGASYNEQFF. The CDR3 DNA reads as TGTGCCAGCAGCTCCTCCGGGACTAGCGGGGGGGCTTCCTACAATGAGCAGTTCTTC.

This clonotype has a count of ten or more. V gene TRBV12-3 or TRBV12-4 combines with J gene TRBJ2-3; 7 nucleotides match TRBD2. This CDR3 spans 14 amino acids. The ends lost 2 bases at V and 4 bases at J; junction bases unmatched: 3. Here the CDR3 reads CASSLSGTPDTQYF. The CDR3 DNA follows: TGTGCCAGCAGTTTAAGCGGGACGCCAGATACGCAGTATTTT.

The sample holds many counts of this clonotype. The rearrangement uses TRBV20-1 and TRBJ1-2, with a weak D call TRBD1 (6 bases). Trimming shortened V by 0 bases and J by 5 bases, and 16 bases separated the two germline ends. CDR3 size: 15 residues. CDR1 and CDR2 from the germline V gene are DFQATT and SNEGSKA (reference sequence). CDR3 residues: CSARDGQLAPYGYTF. CDR3 bases: TGCAGTGCTAGAGATGGACAGTTGGCCCCTTATGGCTACACCTTC.

The chain is built from TRBV4-1 and TRBJ2-5; D remains ambiguous. V gave up 0 bases and J gave up 2 bases, with 10 bases separating them. The CDR3 contains 15 residues. Germline V gene lookup returns CDR1 MGHRA and CDR2 YSYEKL. The DNA of the CDR3 is TGCGCCAGCAGCCAAGATCGAGCAATACAAGAGACCCAGTACTTC. Translating gives CASSQDRAIQETQYF.

Many counts were recorded for this clonotype. CDR3 residues: CASSPPPPYEQYF. The DNA of the CDR3 is TGTGCCAGCTCACCCCCCCCTCCCTACGAGCAGTACTTC. The rearrangement joins TRBV18 to TRBJ2-7; no firm D call. This CDR3 contains 13 residues. Germline loops: CDR1 KGHSH, CDR2 LQKENI. With 3 bases removed from V and 2 bases from J, the gap between germline ends came to 8 bases.

Comments on this clonotype: A read error may explain this, as a much larger clone is one base away. The chain uses TRBV20-1 and TRBJ1-6, with D tentatively TRBD1 (5 bases). Per germline, CDR1 DFQATT and CDR2 SNEGSKA (reference sequence). The CDR3 extends over 16 amino acids. The CDR3 DNA reads as TGCAGAGCTAGAGATCAGGCAGGGCTGGGGAATTCACCCCTCCACTTT. It specifies CRARDQAGLGNSPLHF.

The J gene is TRBJ2-5, the V gene TRBV5-1; TRBD1 matches 7 bases. V gave up 5 bases and J gave up 4 bases; unmatched junction bases: 5. Germline CDR1 reads SGHRS; CDR2 reads YFSETQ. The CDR3 contains 13 residues. The CDR3, as DNA: TGCGCCAGCAGGGTGAGGGGGCCAGAGACCCAGTACTTC. As protein: CASRVRGPETQYF.

This clonotype appeared a few times. The gene calls are TRBV20-1 and TRBJ2-3; D is unclear. The CDR3 runs to 16 residues. Looked up from germline, CDR1 is DFQATT and CDR2 is SNEGSKA (reference sequence). Trimming took 0 bases from V and 5 from J, leaving 18 bases between them. CDR3 in amino acids: CSARDANGILGDTQYF. CDR3 nucleotides: TGCAGTGCTAGAGATGCGAACGGAATATTAGGAGATACGCAGTATTTT.

This clonotype was counted many times. V gene TRBV6-1 combines with J gene TRBJ1-5, with TRBD1 as a possible D gene (5 bases). CDR1 and CDR2 from the germline V gene are MNHNS and SASEGT. Trimming removed 5 bases from V and 7 bases from J, with 9 bases in between. This CDR3 has 12 residues. As DNA, the CDR3 is TGTGCCAGCAGTACGGGGCGACAGCCCCAGCATTTT. Protein product: CASSTGRQPQHF.

This chain links TRBV4-1 with TRBJ2-5, with 10 bases identical to TRBD2. Germline CDR1 reads MGHRA; CDR2 reads YSYEKL. CDR3 length equals 18 residues. V lost 1 base to trimming and J lost 1 base; unmatched junction nucleotides: 9. The CDR3 is CASSQGFGTSGTQETQYF. Written as DNA, the CDR3 is TGCGCCAGCAGCCAAGGGTTTGGAACTAGCGGGACCCAAGAGACCCAGTACTTC.